The 31 T cell receptor beta chains below were found in one sample sequenced in a study of blood T cell repertoires in COVID-19. TCRdb's table, derived via immunoSEQ multiplex PCR, lists solely in-frame clones and lacks some. The sample has about 200,000 clones, roughly 84% seen once. The sequencing sample was made of PBMCs or T cells enriched from blood (not recorded which). The receptors derive from a man in his forties who had recovered from COVID-19.

The rearrangement joins TRBV7-9 to TRBJ1-1, with TRBD1 matching 7 bases. From germline, CDR1 is SEHNR and CDR2 FQNEAQ (reference sequence). V shed 2 bases and J 11 bases; nucleotides not matched to a gene: 5. CDR3 length: 12 residues. The CDR3 DNA is TGTGCCAGCAGCTTATCAGGGGGTACGGCTTTCTTT. The encoded protein is CASSLSGGTAFF.

The chain combines TRBV6-5 with TRBJ2-3, with TRBD1 as a possible D gene (5 bases). Germline V gene sequence: CDR1 MNHEY, CDR2 SVGAGI. Trimming took off 2 bases at V and 14 bases at J, with 11 bases between the two ends. This CDR3 is built from 11 residues. The CDR3 nucleotides are TGTGCCAGCAGTTACAACAGGTTATGGTATTTT. Amino acids: CASSYNRLWYF.

The CDR3 DNA reads TGTGCCAGCAGCCCACAGGGGCATGGAAACACCATATATTTT. Protein sequence: CASSPQGHGNTIYF. The chain carries TRBV3-1 (or the pseudogene TRBV3-2) and TRBJ1-3; TRBD1 matches at 7 bases. This CDR3 has 14 amino acids. The J segment lost 3 bases and the V segment lost 4 bases, leaving 3 bases of the junction unmatched. Germline V gene data show CDR1 as LGHDT and CDR2 as YNNKEL (reference sequence).

The J gene is TRBJ1-6, the V gene TRBV6-6; D possibly corresponds to TRBD1 (6 bases). The CDR3 has 13 residues. Germline V lookup: CDR1 MNHNY, CDR2 SVGAGI (reference sequence). V was pared by 0 bases and J by 14 bases, with 11 bases between. CDR3 amino acids: CASSYSGDNALHF. In DNA form, the CDR3 reads TGTGCCAGCAGTTACTCCGGGGACAACGCCCTCCACTTT.

This clone was found a few times. The chain joins TRBV18 to TRBJ1-1; possibly TRBD1 for D (5 bases). The germline V gene encodes CDR1 KGHSH and CDR2 LQKENI. The CDR3 length is 13 residues. V lost 3 bases to trimming and J lost 12 bases, with 17 bases between them. The CDR3 here is CASSPSDTRTTFF. CDR3 DNA: TGTGCCAGCTCACCTTCGGACACCCGAACGACTTTCTTT.

This clone was recorded once. This chain joins TRBV12-5 and TRBJ1-2, with D unresolved. This CDR3 has 15 amino acids. From germline, CDR1 is LGHNT and CDR2 FRNRAP. Trimming cost V 4 bases and J 8 bases, with 20 bases left between them. The CDR3 loop is CASGSGGMGGGGYTF. The CDR3 coding sequence is TGTGCTAGTGGTTCGGGCGGAATGGGCGGAGGCGGCTACACCTTC. The full variable domain, with the rest looked up from reference TRBV12-5 and TRBJ1-2, is DARVTQTPRHKVTEMGQEVTMRCQPILGHNTVFWYRQTMMQGLELLAYFRNRAPLDDSGMPKDRFSAEMPDATLATLKIQPSEPRDSAVYFCASGSGGMGGGGYTFGSGTRLTVV.

Comment on this clone: At one boundary the junction diverges from the germline segment, which might be a read error. This sequence joins TRBV7-7 and TRBJ2-5; TRBD2 matches 9 bases. Germline V gene data show CDR1 as SSHAT and CDR2 as FNYEAQ (reference sequence). The length of the CDR3 is 15 residues. The CDR3, as DNA: TGTGCTAGCAGCTTGGGAGCGGGGGGTGTCGGGACCCAGTACTTC. It yields the protein CASSLGAGGVGTQYF.

The chain combines TRBV5-1 with TRBJ1-2; D might be TRBD1 (5 bases). The germline V and J ends were trimmed by 4 bases and 8 bases, with 15 bases remaining between them. The CDR3 runs 13 residues. Germline V gene sequence: CDR1 SGHRS, CDR2 YFSETQ. The CDR3 DNA follows: TGCGCCAGCAGCCAGGAGGGGTCAGGCGGCTACACCTTC. It yields the protein CASSQEGSGGYTF.

This clone showed up just a few times. The chain employs TRBV28 and TRBJ1-2, with TRBD1 as a possible D gene (6 bases). The CDR3 has 15 residues. The V end was cut by 5 bases, the J end by 0 bases, with 13 bases between. Per germline, CDR1 MDHEN and CDR2 SYDVKM. The CDR3 coding sequence is TGTGCCAGCAGTCCCTTGACAGGAGCTAACTATGGCTACACCTTC. Its protein product is CASSPLTGANYGYTF.

The chain combines TRBV19 with TRBJ2-1, with 10 nucleotides matching TRBD1. This CDR3 region has 15 residues. The V gene's germline CDR1 is LNHDA and CDR2 SQIVND (reference sequence). The V gene end was trimmed by 5 bases and the J gene end by 5 bases; junction bases not matched to a gene: 6. The DNA of the CDR3 is TGTGCCAGTAGTCTATGGACAGGGGGGAACAATGAGCAGTTCTTC. Its translation: CASSLWTGGNNEQFF.

The rearrangement uses TRBV19 and TRBJ1-1; D gene unclear. Trimming pared 5 bases from V and 1 base from J, leaving 11 bases between. This CDR3 is 14 amino acids long. Germline loops: CDR1 LNHDA, CDR2 SQIVND (reference sequence). The CDR3 DNA follows: TGTGCCAGTAGTCCCGTTCTAGGGAACACTGAAGCTTTCTTT. Translating gives CASSPVLGNTEAFF.

The count of this clone is one. This chain joins TRBV18 and TRBJ2-1, with TRBD1 as a possible D gene (5 bases). V was trimmed by 3 bases and J by 2 bases, leaving 17 bases between them. Germline lookup yields CDR1 KGHSH and CDR2 LQKENI. The CDR3 covers 17 residues. In DNA, the CDR3 is TGTGCCAGCTCACCGTTGGGGCCCGACTCCCCCTACAATGAGCAGTTCTTC. It encodes CASSPLGPDSPYNEQFF.

This clone was observed a single time. The V call is TRBV19, the J call TRBJ1-5; 7 bases fit TRBD1. The CDR3 consists of 16 residues. The germline V gene has CDR1 LNHDA and CDR2 SQIVND (reference sequence). J gave up 4 bases and V 4 bases, and 10 bases lay outside the gene matches. The CDR3, as DNA: TGTGCCAGTAGTAATACAGGGGCCGCAACAAATCAGCCCCAGCATTTT. Amino acids: CASSNTGAATNQPQHF.

The CDR3 DNA reads TGTGCCAGCAGCTTATTCGCTTGGGGGCCCCCCGAGACCCAGTACTTC. This encodes CASSLFAWGPPETQYF. V gene TRBV7-9 combines with J gene TRBJ2-5; possibly TRBD1 for D (6 bases). Germline V gene lookup returns CDR1 SEHNR and CDR2 FQNEAQ (reference sequence). This CDR3 comprises 16 residues. V lost 2 bases to trimming and J lost 5 bases, with 18 bases between them.

The chain recombines TRBV6-2 or TRBV6-3 with TRBJ1-1, with 8 positions matching TRBD1. Germline lookup yields CDR1 MNHEY and CDR2 SVGEGT. The J segment lost 4 bases and the V segment lost 4 bases, leaving 2 bases of the junction unmatched. This CDR3 region has 13 residues. The CDR3 coding sequence is TGTGCCAGCAGTTTGGGACAGGTCACTGAAGCTTTCTTT. Amino acids: CASSLGQVTEAFF.

This clone occurred once. The chain uses TRBV29-1 and TRBJ2-7; 13 bases fit TRBD2. The CDR3 consists of 19 residues. CDR1 SQVTM and CDR2 ANQGSEA come from the germline V gene. V shed 1 base, J shed 0 bases, and the junction held 12 bases outside the gene matches. The CDR3 is CSVEVDRGLAGYLSYEQYF. The CDR3 nucleotides read TGCAGCGTTGAAGTTGATCGGGGACTAGCGGGGTATCTCTCCTACGAGCAGTACTTC.

The chain employs TRBV6-4 and TRBJ2-2; no clear D. CDR1 MRHNA and CDR2 SNTAGT come from the germline V gene. Trimming left V 4 bases short and J 1 base short, with 10 bases between. This CDR3 has 15 amino acids. CDR3 in DNA: TGTGCCAGCAGTGCTGACTCCATGAACACCGGGGAGCTGTTTTTT. This codes for CASSADSMNTGELFF.

This sequence joins TRBV7-2 and TRBJ1-2, with D perhaps matching TRBD1 (5 bases). The CDR3 runs to 12 residues. The V end lost 4 bases, the J end lost 9 bases, and 12 bases lay between the germline ends. Per germline, CDR1 SGHTA and CDR2 FQGNSA. The CDR3 is CASSSTRVRYTF. CDR3 in DNA: TGTGCCAGCAGCTCAACCAGGGTTCGCTACACCTTC.

The chain uses TRBV7-2 and TRBJ2-7; 10 bases fit TRBD1. Trimming at V came to 5 bases and at J to 3 bases, leaving 4 bases not matched to a gene. CDR1 and CDR2 (germline): SGHTA, FQGNSA. CDR3 size: 14 residues. The CDR3 coding sequence is TGTGCCAGCAGCCCCCGGGACAGGGGCTACGAGCAGTACTTC. It specifies CASSPRDRGYEQYF. Full variable domain (missing parts from reference TRBV7-2 and TRBJ2-7): GAGVSQSPSNKVTEKGKDVELRCDPISGHTALYWYRQSLGQGLEFLIYFQGNSAPDKSGLPSDRFSAERTGGSVSTLTIQRTQQEDSAVYLCASSPRDRGYEQYFGPGTRLTVT.

V and J are TRBV9 and TRBJ1-6; 10 bases fit TRBD1. CDR1 and CDR2 from the germline V gene are SGDLS and YYNGEE. This CDR3 spans 19 amino acids. The V segment lost 4 bases and the J segment 0 bases; nucleotides outside the gene matches: 10. The CDR3 loop is CASSLYSGDRGSYNSPLHF. CDR3 sequence (DNA): TGTGCCAGCAGCTTATATTCAGGGGACAGGGGCTCCTATAATTCACCCCTCCACTTT.

The chain joins TRBV13 to TRBJ2-1; a possible D gene is TRBD1 (5 bases). Germline values: CDR1 PRHDT, CDR2 FYEKMQ (reference sequence). V was trimmed by 0 bases and J by 7 bases, leaving 13 bases between them. This CDR3 is built from 15 residues. CDR3 sequence: CASSLGLRGLNEQFF. The CDR3, as DNA: TGTGCCAGCAGCTTAGGCCTAAGGGGATTAAATGAGCAGTTCTTC.

The chain joins TRBV30 to TRBJ2-3; TRBD2 agrees at 14 bases. Germline CDR1 and CDR2: GTSNPN and SVGIG (reference sequence). The J segment lost 5 bases and the V segment lost 4 bases, leaving 5 bases of the junction unmatched. This CDR3 is 15 amino acids long. The CDR3 loop is CAWTTSGGAIDTQYF. CDR3 DNA sequence: TGTGCCTGGACGACTAGCGGGGGGGCAATAGATACGCAGTATTTT.

The chain couples TRBV7-2 to TRBJ2-1, with 9 bases fitting TRBD2. Germline assignment: CDR1 SGHTA and CDR2 FQGNSA. V lost 1 base, J lost 0 bases, and 7 bases stayed unmatched. The CDR3 has 18 amino acids. The CDR3 region has the DNA TGTGCCAGCAGCTTAGAAGAACTAGCGGGCAGCTCCTACAATGAGCAGTTCTTC. It is translated as CASSLEELAGSSYNEQFF.

This clone was detected only a few times. The chain carries TRBV2 and TRBJ1-6; weak D call: TRBD1 (6 bases). The CDR3 consists of 15 residues. The V and J ends lost 2 bases and 5 bases respectively, with 10 bases between them. Germline assignment: CDR1 SNHLY and CDR2 FYNNEI. The CDR3, as DNA: TGTGCCAGCAGTGAACGGACAGTGGATAATTCACCCCTCCACTTT. As protein: CASSERTVDNSPLHF.

This chain joins TRBV2 and TRBJ1-6, with TRBD1 identical over 9 bases. V shed 3 bases, J shed 7 bases, and the junction held 4 bases outside the gene matches. The CDR3 consists of 15 residues. Germline CDR1 SNHLY, CDR2 FYNNEI. The CDR3 protein is CASSDRTGANSPLHF. CDR3 bases: TGTGCCAGCAGTGACAGGACAGGGGCCAATTCACCCCTCCACTTT.

This chain uses TRBV24-1 with TRBJ2-2; 8 nucleotides align to TRBD1. The CDR3 runs to 17 residues. After removal of 4 bases from V and 3 bases from J, the junction contained 9 bases not matched to a gene. CDR1 and CDR2 (germline): KGHDR, SFDVKD. The CDR3 DNA is TGTGCCACCAGTGAATTCTCGGACAGGGAGGACACCGGGGAGCTGTTTTTT. Encoded protein: CATSEFSDREDTGELFF.

J is TRBJ2-7 and V is TRBV7-2, with 10 bases fitting TRBD1. J was trimmed by 2 bases and V by 6 bases; bases with no gene match: 7. CDR1 and CDR2 from the germline V gene are SGHTA and FQGNSA. CDR3 length: 15 residues. The CDR3 DNA reads TGTGCCAGCAGTCCCGACGGGACAGGGGCCTACGAGCAGTACTTC. Protein product: CASSPDGTGAYEQYF.

This chain links TRBV4-1 with TRBJ1-5; D ambiguous. The CDR3 spans 13 residues. Between the trimmed V and J ends, which lost 1 base and 7 bases, there was a span of 8 bases. Germline CDR1 reads MGHRA; CDR2 reads YSYEKL. DNA for the CDR3: TGCGCCAGCAGCCAAGTGGTACAGCAGCCCCAGCATTTT. Its protein product is CASSQVVQQPQHF.

The rearrangement links TRBV19 to TRBJ1-1; TRBD1 aligns across 9 bases. CDR1 and CDR2 from the germline V gene are LNHDA and SQIVND (reference sequence). J gave up 2 bases and V 3 bases, and 4 bases lay outside the gene matches. The CDR3 totals 15 residues. In DNA form, the CDR3 reads TGTGCCAGTAGTATTCTGGGACAGGGAAACACTGAAGCTTTCTTT. Its translation is CASSILGQGNTEAFF.

This chain joins TRBV5-1 and TRBJ2-3, with 9 nucleotides matching TRBD2. Germline values: CDR1 SGHRS, CDR2 YFSETQ. V lost 5 bases to trimming and J lost 0 bases; unmatched junction nucleotides: 7. The CDR3 runs 16 residues. CDR3 coding DNA: TGCGCCAGCAGAGAGCGGGGGGCCCCTAGCACAGATACGCAGTATTTT. Translated, it gives CASRERGAPSTDTQYF.

The chain uses TRBV2 and TRBJ2-3; perhaps TRBD2 as D (6 bases). The V and J ends lost 4 bases and 1 base respectively, with 9 bases between them. The CDR3 length is 14 residues. The germline V gene has CDR1 SNHLY and CDR2 FYNNEI. The CDR3 DNA reads as TGTGCCAGCAGTGGACTAGAAGGCACAGATACGCAGTATTTT. Amino acids: CASSGLEGTDTQYF.